A single sample gave rise to the 7 T cell receptor beta chains below, sequenced in a study of blood T cell repertoires in COVID-19 (dated by TCRdb to the early 2020s). Libraries were prepared through the immunoSEQ multiplex PCR assay. What TCRdb holds here is the immuneACCESS table cut down to in-frame rearrangements. Part of the clones is not present; checked against another copy, under half of the missing clones reflect an unresolved V gene, and the others are unexplained. In this sample the table shows 50,000 to 60,000 clones, around 83% of which occur a single time. About 6.4% of the sample is taken by the ten largest. Sequences were obtained from peripheral blood. All receptors derive from a human donor in a cohort sampled during active or convalescent COVID-19.

This clone was seen a handful of times. This sequence joins TRBV11-2 and TRBJ1-1; maybe TRBD1 (6 bases). The CDR3 runs 15 residues. Germline V lookup: CDR1 SGHAT, CDR2 FQNNGV. V was cut by 5 bases and J by 1 base, with 14 bases left in between. The CDR3 DNA sequence: TGTGCCAGCAGCCCCAGGGGCAGAACGAACACTGAAGCTTTCTTT. Translation: CASSPRGRTNTEAFF.

This clone has only one observation. This chain uses TRBV2 with TRBJ1-2, with TRBD1 identical over 10 bases. The CDR3 has 14 amino acids. Germline assignment: CDR1 SNHLY and CDR2 FYNNEI. V lost 5 bases, J lost 2 bases, and 2 bases stayed unmatched. DNA for the CDR3: TGTGCCAGCAGTCTGGGACAGGGGAACTATGGCTACACCTTC. Residues: CASSLGQGNYGYTF.

The chain has TRBV2 and TRBJ2-7; D not certain. The CDR3 covers 12 residues. The V gene lost 4 bases and the J gene lost 2 bases, with 6 bases spanning the gap. From germline, CDR1 is SNHLY and CDR2 FYNNEI. The CDR3 sequence is CASSGSAYEQYF. The CDR3 region has the DNA TGTGCCAGCAGTGGCAGCGCCTACGAGCAGTACTTC.

V gene TRBV6-4 combines with J gene TRBJ1-5; no clear D. Trimming left V 5 bases short and J 5 bases short, with 13 bases between. This CDR3 spans 14 amino acids. The germline CDR1 and CDR2 sequences are MRHNA and SNTAGT. This CDR3 reads CASSPLFTDQPQHF. In DNA form, the CDR3 reads TGTGCCAGCAGTCCCCTCTTTACAGATCAGCCCCAGCATTTT.

This clone was seen once. The chain employs TRBV6-5 and TRBJ1-1; 8 bases are a match to TRBD1. The germline gives CDR1 MNHEY, CDR2 SVGAGI. The CDR3 is 13 amino acids. Trimming at V came to 2 bases and at J to 4 bases, leaving 0 bases not matched to a gene. Here the CDR3 DNA reads TGTGCCAGCAGTTACGACAGGGGCACTGAAGCTTTCTTT. Translation: CASSYDRGTEAFF.

The DNA of the CDR3 is TGTGCCATCAGTGAGCAGGGTGCAAGGGAAAAACTGTTTTTT. This encodes CAISEQGAREKLFF. V and J are TRBV10-3 and TRBJ1-4, with D perhaps TRBD1 (5 bases). V was cut by 2 bases and J by 8 bases, with 12 bases left in between. This CDR3 is 14 amino acids long. The V gene's germline CDR1 is ENHRY and CDR2 SYGVKD.

The rearrangement links TRBV19 to TRBJ1-4, with 8 bases that match TRBD1. CDR1 and CDR2 (germline): LNHDA, SQIVND (reference sequence). Trimming took 0 bases from V and 11 from J; bases not matched to a gene: 11. CDR3 size: 16 residues. CDR3 coding DNA: TGTGCCAGTAGTATAGACACCGGGACAGGCCCATCGAAACTGTTTTTT. Residues: CASSIDTGTGPSKLFF.